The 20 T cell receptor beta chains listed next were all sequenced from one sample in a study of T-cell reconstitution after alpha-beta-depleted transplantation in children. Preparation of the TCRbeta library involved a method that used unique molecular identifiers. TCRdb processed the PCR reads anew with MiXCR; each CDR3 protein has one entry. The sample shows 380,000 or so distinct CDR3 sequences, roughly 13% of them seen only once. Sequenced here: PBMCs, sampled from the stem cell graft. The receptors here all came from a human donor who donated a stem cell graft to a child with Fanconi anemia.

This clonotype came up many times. The DNA for the CDR3 is TGTGCCAGCGGACAGGGGGGAGCTTTCTTT. Encoded protein: CASGQGGAFF. The J gene is TRBJ1-1, the V gene TRBV12-3 or TRBV12-4, with TRBD1 identical over 10 bases. Losses at the gene ends were 8 bases for V and 10 bases for J; bases not matched to a gene: 1. This CDR3 region has 10 residues.

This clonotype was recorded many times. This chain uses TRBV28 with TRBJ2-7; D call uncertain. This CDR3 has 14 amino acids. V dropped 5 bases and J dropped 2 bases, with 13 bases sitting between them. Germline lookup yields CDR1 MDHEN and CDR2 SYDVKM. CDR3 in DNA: TGTGCCAGCAGTACCTCTACGTCCACCTACGAGCAGTACTTC. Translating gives CASSTSTSTYEQYF. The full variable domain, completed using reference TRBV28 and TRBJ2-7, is DVKVTQSSRYLVKRTGEKVFLECVQDMDHENMFWYRQDPGLGLRLIYFSYDVKMKEKGDIPEGYSVSREKKERFSLILESASTNQTSMYLCASSTSTSTYEQYFGPGTRLTVT.

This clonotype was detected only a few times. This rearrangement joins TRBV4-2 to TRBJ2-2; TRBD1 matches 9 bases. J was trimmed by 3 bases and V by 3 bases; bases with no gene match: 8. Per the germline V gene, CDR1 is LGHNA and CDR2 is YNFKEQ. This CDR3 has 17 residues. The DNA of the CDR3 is TGTGCCAGCAGCCAGGCACCGGGACAGGGCTACACCGGGGAGCTGTTTTTT. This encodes CASSQAPGQGYTGELFF.

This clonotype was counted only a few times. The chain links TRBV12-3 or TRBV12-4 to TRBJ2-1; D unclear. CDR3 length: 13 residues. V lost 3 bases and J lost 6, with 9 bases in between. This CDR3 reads CASSFGSSNEQFF. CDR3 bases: TGTGCCAGCAGTTTTGGCAGCTCCAATGAGCAGTTCTTC.

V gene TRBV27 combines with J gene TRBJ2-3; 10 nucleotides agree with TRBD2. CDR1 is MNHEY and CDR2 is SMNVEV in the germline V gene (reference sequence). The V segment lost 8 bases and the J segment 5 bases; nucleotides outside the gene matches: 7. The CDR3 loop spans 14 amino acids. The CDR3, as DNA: TGTGCCAGCCAGATAGCGGGGGGAGGAGATACGCAGTATTTT. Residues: CASQIAGGGDTQYF.

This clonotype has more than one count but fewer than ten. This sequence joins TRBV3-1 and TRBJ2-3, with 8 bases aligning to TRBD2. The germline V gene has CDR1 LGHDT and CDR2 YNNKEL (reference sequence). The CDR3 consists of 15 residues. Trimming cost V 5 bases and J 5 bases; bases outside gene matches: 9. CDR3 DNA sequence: TGTGCCAGCAGCGCCCGGGGGGGCCTAATAGATACGCAGTATTTT. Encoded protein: CASSARGGLIDTQYF.

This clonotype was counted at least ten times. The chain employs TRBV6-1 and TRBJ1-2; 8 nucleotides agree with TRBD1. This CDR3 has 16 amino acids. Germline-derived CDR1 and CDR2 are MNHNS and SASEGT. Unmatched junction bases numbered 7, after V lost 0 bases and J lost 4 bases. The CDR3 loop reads CASSEAPDRVSYGYTF. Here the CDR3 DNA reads TGTGCCAGCAGTGAAGCCCCGGACAGGGTGAGCTATGGCTACACCTTC.

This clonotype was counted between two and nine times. The CDR3 DNA reads TGCGCCAGCAGCTTTGGGACAGTCGCCTCTGGAAACACCATATATTTT. Its translation is CASSFGTVASGNTIYF. This chain connects TRBV5-1 to TRBJ1-3, with 7 nucleotides matching TRBD1. V gave up 2 bases and J gave up 0 bases; unmatched junction bases: 5. The CDR3 totals 16 residues. Germline assignment: CDR1 SGHRS and CDR2 YFSETQ.

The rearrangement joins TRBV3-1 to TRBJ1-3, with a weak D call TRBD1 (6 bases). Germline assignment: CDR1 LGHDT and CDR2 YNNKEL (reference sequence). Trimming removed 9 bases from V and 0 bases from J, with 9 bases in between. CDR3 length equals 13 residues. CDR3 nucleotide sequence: TGTGCCAGTGGACAGATCTCTGGAAACACCATATATTTT. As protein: CASGQISGNTIYF.

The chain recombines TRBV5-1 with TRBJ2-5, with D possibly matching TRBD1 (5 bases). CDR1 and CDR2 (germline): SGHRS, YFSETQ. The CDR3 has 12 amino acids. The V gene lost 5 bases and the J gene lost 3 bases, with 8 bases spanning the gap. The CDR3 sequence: CASSDSEETQYF. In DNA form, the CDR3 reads TGCGCCAGCAGTGACAGTGAAGAGACCCAGTACTTC.

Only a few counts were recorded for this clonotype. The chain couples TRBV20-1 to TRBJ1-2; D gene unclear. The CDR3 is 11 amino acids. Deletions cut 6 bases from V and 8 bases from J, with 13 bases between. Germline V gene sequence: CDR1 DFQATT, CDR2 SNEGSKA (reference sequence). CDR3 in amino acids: CSATQVEGYTF. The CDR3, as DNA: TGCAGTGCGACCCAGGTTGAGGGCTACACCTTC.

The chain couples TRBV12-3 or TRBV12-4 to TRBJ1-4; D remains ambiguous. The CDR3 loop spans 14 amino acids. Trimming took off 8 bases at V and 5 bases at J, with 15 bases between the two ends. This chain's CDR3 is CASSLSGLNEKLFF. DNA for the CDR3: TGTGCCAGCTCGTTGAGTGGCCTGAATGAAAAACTGTTTTTT.

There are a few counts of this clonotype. CDR3 coding DNA: TGTGCCAGCAGCTTGGTGGGACCTCTCCAGGATACGCAGTATTTT. Amino acid sequence: CASSLVGPLQDTQYF. This chain uses TRBV5-4 with TRBJ2-3; D might be TRBD1 or TRBD2, each matching 5 bases. V was clipped by 0 bases and J by 6 bases, with 14 bases between them. The CDR3 loop spans 15 amino acids. Germline loops: CDR1 SGHNT, CDR2 YYREEE (reference sequence).

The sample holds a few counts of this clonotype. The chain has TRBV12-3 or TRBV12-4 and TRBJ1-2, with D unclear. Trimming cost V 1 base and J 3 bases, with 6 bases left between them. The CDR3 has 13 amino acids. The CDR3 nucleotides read TGTGCCAGCAGTTTAGATGGCCACTATGGCTACACCTTC. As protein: CASSLDGHYGYTF.

This CDR3 is CATLEAGPPETQYF. CDR3 DNA sequence: TGTGCCACCCTGGAGGCAGGCCCGCCGGAGACCCAGTACTTC. This chain connects TRBV15 to TRBJ2-5; D may be TRBD2 (5 bases). The CDR3 covers 14 residues. In germline, CDR1 is LNHNV, CDR2 YYDKDF (reference sequence). V was trimmed by 8 bases and J by 5 bases, leaving 18 bases between them. The full variable domain, in which reference TRBV15 and TRBJ2-5 provide the parts outside the CDR3, is DAMVIQNPRYQVTQFGKPVTLSCSQTLNHNVMYWYQQKSSQAPKLLFHYYDKDFNNEADTPDNFQSRRPNTSFCFLDIRSPGLGDTAMYLCATLEAGPPETQYFGPGTRLLVL.

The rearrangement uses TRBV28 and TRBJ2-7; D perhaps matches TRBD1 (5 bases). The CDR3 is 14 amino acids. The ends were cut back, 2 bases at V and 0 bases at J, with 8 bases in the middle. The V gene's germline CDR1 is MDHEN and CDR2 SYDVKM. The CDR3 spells CASSLRGYSYEQYV. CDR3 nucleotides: TGTGCCAGCAGTTTAAGGGGATACTCCTACGAGCAGTACGTC.

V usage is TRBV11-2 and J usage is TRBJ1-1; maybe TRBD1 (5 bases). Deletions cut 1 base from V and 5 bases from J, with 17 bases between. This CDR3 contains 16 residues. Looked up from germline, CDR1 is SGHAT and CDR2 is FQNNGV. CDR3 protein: CASSLVPGQGSTEAFF. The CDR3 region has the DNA TGTGCCAGCAGCTTAGTCCCGGGTCAGGGATCAACTGAAGCTTTCTTT.

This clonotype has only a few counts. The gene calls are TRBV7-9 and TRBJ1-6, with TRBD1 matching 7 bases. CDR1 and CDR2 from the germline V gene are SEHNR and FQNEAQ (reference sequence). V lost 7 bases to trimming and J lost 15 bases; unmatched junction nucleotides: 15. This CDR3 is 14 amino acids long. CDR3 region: CASTKGDSLVYLHF. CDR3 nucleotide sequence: TGTGCCAGCACAAAAGGGGACAGCCTGGTATACCTCCACTTT.

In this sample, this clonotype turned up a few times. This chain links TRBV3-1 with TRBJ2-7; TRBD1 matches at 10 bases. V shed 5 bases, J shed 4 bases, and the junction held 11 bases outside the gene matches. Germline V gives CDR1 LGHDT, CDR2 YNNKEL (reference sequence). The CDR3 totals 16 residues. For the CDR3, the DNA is TGTGCCAGCAGCTACGGCCTGGGACAGGGGTTGTACGAGCAGTACTTC. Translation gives CASSYGLGQGLYEQYF.

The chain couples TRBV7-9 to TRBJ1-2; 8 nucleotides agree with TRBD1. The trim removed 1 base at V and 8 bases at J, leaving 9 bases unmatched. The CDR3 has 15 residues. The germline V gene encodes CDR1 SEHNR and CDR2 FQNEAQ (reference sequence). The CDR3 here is CASSLGQGTEEGYTF. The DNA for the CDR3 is TGTGCCAGCAGCTTAGGACAGGGGACAGAGGAAGGCTACACCTTC.